This passage covers 6 T cell receptor beta chains from one sample sequenced in a study of vaccination and CD4 T cells after COVID-19. Treatment noted: roughly ten-day PBMC culture with coronavirus spike peptide pools or control peptides (ViraFEST assay). Their recognized antigens are unknown. The Oncomine TCR Beta short-read assay was what sequenced the DNA obtained from cultured CD4+ T cells. TCRdb ran MiXCR on the PCR reads and lists one entry per CDR3 protein. The sample contains about 14,000 distinct CDR3 sequences, roughly 56% of which appear only once. The sequenced sample was CD4+ T cells from blood, cultured in vitro. Receptor source: a human donor who had recovered from COVID-19.

The genes are TRBV12-3 or TRBV12-4 and TRBJ1-2; D is unresolved. V lost 2 bases and J 4 bases, leaving 8 bases between the germline ends. This CDR3 contains 13 residues. Here the CDR3 reads CASSLFEGYGYTF. The CDR3, as DNA: TGTGCCAGCAGTTTATTTGAGGGCTATGGCTACACCTTC.

V usage is TRBV7-6 and J usage is TRBJ2-7; 8 nucleotides align to TRBD1. Trimming removed 1 base from V and 2 bases from J; junction bases left unmatched: 7. Germline V lookup: CDR1 SGHVS, CDR2 FNYEAQ. The CDR3 length is 16 residues. The chain's CDR3 is CASSLEGQGAAYEQYF. The CDR3, as DNA: TGTGCCAGCAGCTTAGAGGGCCAGGGGGCTGCCTACGAGCAGTACTTC.

This clonotype has more than one count but fewer than ten. The V gene is TRBV7-3, the J gene TRBJ1-6; possibly TRBD1 for D (6 bases). The V gene lost 5 bases and the J gene lost 13 bases, with 15 bases spanning the gap. Looked up from germline, CDR1 is SGHTA and CDR2 is FQGTGA. The CDR3 loop spans 13 amino acids. The CDR3 region is CASSKGGGRPLHF. The DNA for the CDR3 is TGTGCCAGCAGCAAAGGTGGGGGGCGGCCCCTCCACTTT.

The gene calls are TRBV11-2 and TRBJ1-2; tentatively, D is TRBD1 (5 bases). Germline V gives CDR1 SGHAT, CDR2 FQNNGV. The CDR3 runs to 14 residues. V lost 6 bases to trimming and J lost 1 base, with 12 bases between them. The CDR3: CASRGTALNYGYTF. In DNA form, the CDR3 reads TGTGCCAGCAGGGGGACGGCCCTTAACTATGGCTACACCTTC. The full variable domain, completed using reference TRBV11-2 and TRBJ1-2, is EAGVAQSPRYKIIEKRQSVAFWCNPISGHATLYWYQQILGQGPKLLIQFQNNGVVDDSQLPKDRFSAERLKGVDSTLKIQPAKLEDSAVYLCASRGTALNYGYTFGSGTRLTVV.

This chain links TRBV27 with TRBJ1-5; tentatively, D is TRBD1 (6 bases). V lost 0 bases and J 5 bases, leaving 11 bases between the germline ends. This CDR3 spans 15 amino acids. CDR1 is MNHEY and CDR2 is SMNVEV in the germline V gene (reference sequence). The CDR3 coding sequence is TGTGCCAGCAGTTTATCGCCAGGGGCCTATCAGCCCCAGCATTTT. Translation: CASSLSPGAYQPQHF.

The V call is TRBV6-1, the J call TRBJ1-5; D perhaps matches TRBD1 (6 bases). From germline, CDR1 is MNHNS and CDR2 SASEGT. The germline V and J ends were trimmed by 7 bases and 2 bases, with 21 bases remaining between them. This CDR3 is built from 17 residues. The CDR3 here is CASTSGTLQWGNQPQHF. The CDR3 DNA is TGTGCCAGCACATCAGGGACACTCCAATGGGGCAATCAGCCCCAGCATTTT.